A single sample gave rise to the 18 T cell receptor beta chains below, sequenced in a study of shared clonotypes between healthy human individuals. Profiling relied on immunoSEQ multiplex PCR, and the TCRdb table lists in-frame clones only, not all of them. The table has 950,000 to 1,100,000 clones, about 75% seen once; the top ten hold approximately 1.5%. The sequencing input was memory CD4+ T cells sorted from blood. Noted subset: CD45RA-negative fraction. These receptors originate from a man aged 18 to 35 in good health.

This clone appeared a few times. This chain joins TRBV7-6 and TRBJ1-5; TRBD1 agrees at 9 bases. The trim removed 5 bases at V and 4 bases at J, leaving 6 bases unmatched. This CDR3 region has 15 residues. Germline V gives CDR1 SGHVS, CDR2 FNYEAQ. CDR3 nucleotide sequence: TGTGCCAGCAGCCCCGGGACAGGGAAAAATCAGCCCCAGCATTTT. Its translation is CASSPGTGKNQPQHF.

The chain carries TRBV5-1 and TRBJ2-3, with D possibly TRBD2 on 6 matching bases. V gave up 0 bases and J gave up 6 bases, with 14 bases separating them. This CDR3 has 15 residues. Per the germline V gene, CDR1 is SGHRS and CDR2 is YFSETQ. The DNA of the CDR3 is TGCGCCAGCAGCTTGGGTGGGGCCGGAGGGGATACGCAGTATTTT. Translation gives CASSLGGAGGDTQYF.

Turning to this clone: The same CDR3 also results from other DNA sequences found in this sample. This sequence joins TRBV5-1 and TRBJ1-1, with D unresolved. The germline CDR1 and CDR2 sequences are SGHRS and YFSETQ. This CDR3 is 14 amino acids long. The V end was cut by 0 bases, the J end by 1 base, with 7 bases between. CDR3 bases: TGCGCCAGCAGCTTGGTTACCGGGAACACTGAAGCTTTCTTT. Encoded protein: CASSLVTGNTEAFF. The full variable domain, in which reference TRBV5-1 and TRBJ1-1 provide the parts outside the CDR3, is KAGVTQTPRYLIKTRGQQVTLSCSPISGHRSVSWYQQTPGQGLQFLFEYFSETQRNKGNFPGRFSGRQFSNSRSEMNVSTLELGDSALYLCASSLVTGNTEAFFGQGTRLTVV.

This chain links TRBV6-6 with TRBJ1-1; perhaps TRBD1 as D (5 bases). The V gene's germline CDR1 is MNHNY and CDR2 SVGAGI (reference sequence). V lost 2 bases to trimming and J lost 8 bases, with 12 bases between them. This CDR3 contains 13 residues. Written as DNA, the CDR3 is TGTGCCAGCAGTTACGGGTCCGGGGGAGAAGCTTTCTTT. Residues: CASSYGSGGEAFF.

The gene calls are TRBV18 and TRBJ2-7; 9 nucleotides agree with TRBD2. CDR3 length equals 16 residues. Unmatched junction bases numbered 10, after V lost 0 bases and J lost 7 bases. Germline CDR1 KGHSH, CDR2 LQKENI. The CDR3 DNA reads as TGTGCCAGCTCACCACCGGTTCTAGCGGGACTGTGGGAGCAGTACTTC. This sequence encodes CASSPPVLAGLWEQYF.

CDR3 in DNA: TGTGCCAGCAGTTCATGGGGGCCCAACTATGGCTACACCTTC. This gives the protein CASSSWGPNYGYTF. The chain has TRBV6-5 and TRBJ1-2; D perhaps matches TRBD1 (6 bases). This CDR3 region has 14 residues. Germline V gene sequence: CDR1 MNHEY, CDR2 SVGAGI. The V end was cut by 4 bases, the J end by 2 bases, with 11 bases between.

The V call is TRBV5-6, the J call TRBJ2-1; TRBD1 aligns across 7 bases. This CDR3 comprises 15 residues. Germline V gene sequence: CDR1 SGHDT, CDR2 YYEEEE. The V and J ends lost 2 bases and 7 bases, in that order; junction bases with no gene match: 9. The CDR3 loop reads CASSLPGTATNEQFF. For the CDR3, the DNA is TGTGCCAGCAGCTTACCCGGGACAGCGACTAATGAGCAGTTCTTC.

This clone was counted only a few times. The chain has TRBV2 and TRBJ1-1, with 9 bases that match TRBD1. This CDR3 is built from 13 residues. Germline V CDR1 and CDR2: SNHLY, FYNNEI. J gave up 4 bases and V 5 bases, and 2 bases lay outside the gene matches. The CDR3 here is CASSWGQGTEAFF. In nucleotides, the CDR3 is TGTGCCAGCAGTTGGGGACAGGGCACTGAAGCTTTCTTT.

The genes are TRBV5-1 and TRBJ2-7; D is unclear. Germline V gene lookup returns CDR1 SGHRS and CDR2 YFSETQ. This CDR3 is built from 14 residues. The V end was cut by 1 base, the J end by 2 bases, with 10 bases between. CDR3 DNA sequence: TGCGCCAGCAGCTTGTATGGATCCGCCTACGAGCAGTACTTC. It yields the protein CASSLYGSAYEQYF. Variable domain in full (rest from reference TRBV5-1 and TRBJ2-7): KAGVTQTPRYLIKTRGQQVTLSCSPISGHRSVSWYQQTPGQGLQFLFEYFSETQRNKGNFPGRFSGRQFSNSRSEMNVSTLELGDSALYLCASSLYGSAYEQYFGPGTRLTVT.

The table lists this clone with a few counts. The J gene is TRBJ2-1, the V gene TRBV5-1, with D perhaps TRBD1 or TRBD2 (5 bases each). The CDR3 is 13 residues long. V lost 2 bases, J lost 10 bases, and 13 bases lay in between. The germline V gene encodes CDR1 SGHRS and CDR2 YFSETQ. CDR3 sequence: CASSFGQREEQFF. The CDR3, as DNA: TGCGCCAGCAGCTTCGGACAAAGGGAGGAGCAGTTCTTC.

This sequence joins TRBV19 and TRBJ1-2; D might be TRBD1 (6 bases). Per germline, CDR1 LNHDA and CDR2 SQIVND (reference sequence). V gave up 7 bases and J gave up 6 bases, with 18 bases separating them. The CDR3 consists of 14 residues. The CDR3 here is CASTNWREGDGYTF. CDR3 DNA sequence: TGTGCCAGTACGAACTGGCGGGAGGGGGATGGCTACACCTTC.

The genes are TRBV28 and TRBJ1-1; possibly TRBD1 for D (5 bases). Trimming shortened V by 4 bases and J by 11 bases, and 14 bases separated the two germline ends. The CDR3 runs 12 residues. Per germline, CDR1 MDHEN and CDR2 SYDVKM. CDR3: CASSSNDNRAFF. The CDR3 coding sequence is TGTGCCAGCAGTTCCAATGACAACAGGGCTTTCTTT.

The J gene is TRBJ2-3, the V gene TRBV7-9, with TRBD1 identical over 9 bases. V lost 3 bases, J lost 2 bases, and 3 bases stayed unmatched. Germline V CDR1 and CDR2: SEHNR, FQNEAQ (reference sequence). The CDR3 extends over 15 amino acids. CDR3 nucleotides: TGTGCCAGCAGCTTTAGGACAGGGGCCACAGATACGCAGTATTTT. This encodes CASSFRTGATDTQYF.

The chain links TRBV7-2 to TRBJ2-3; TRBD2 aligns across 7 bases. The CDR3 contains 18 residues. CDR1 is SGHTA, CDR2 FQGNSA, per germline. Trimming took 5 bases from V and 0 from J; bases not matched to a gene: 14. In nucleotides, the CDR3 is TGTGCCAGCAGCCTATACCGCTGGGGGGAGGGAAGCACAGATACGCAGTATTTT. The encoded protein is CASSLYRWGEGSTDTQYF.

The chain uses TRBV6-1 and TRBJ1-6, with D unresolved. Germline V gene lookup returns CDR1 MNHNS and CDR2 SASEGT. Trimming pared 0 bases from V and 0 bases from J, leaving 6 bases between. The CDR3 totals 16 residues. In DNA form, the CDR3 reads TGTGCCAGCAGTGAAGCGGGGAGCTCCTATAATTCACCCCTCCACTTT. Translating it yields CASSEAGSSYNSPLHF.

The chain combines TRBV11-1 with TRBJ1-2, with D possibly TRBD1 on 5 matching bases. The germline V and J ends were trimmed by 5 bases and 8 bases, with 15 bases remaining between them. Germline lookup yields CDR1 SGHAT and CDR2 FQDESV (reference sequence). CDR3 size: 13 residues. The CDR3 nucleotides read TGTGCCAGCAGCCTAGGCGGGGCAGAGGGCTACACCTTC. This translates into CASSLGGAEGYTF.

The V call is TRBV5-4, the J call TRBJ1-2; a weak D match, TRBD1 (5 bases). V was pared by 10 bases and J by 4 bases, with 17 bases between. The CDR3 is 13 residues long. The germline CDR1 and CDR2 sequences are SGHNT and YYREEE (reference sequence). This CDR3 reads CAGNRDGTYGYTF. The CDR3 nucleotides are TGTGCCGGAAACCGGGACGGCACCTATGGCTACACCTTC.

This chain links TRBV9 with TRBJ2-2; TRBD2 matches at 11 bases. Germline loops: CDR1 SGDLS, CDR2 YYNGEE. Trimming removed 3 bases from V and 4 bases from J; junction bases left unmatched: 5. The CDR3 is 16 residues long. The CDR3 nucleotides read TGTGCCAGCAGCGGCGCCGGGACTAGCGGCACCGGGGAGCTGTTTTTT. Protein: CASSGAGTSGTGELFF.